This T cell receptor beta chain was found in a study of low-dose radiotherapy and immunotherapy resistance in tumors. Turning to the study itself: Patients received cyclophosphamide 200 mg/m2 intravenously every two weeks, the day before radiation-immunotherapy.

The time point here: after trial treatment. This sample's treatment: LDRT plus nivolumab, ipilimumab, low-dose cyclophosphamide and aspirin (RACIN trial). Low-dose radiotherapy and low-dose cyclophosphamide, together with aspirin, ipilimumab and nivolumab, were given to donors. This clonotype was seen at least ten times. The CDR3 is 11 residues long. V was trimmed by 6 bases and J by 4 bases, leaving 10 bases between them. The germline CDR1 and CDR2 sequences are DFQATT and SNEGSKA (reference sequence). Both TCRalpha and TCRbeta chains were reverse transcribed with V-gene-specific primers. Amplification, which lasted 20 to 25 PCR cycles, used a constant-region primer and V-primer adapter to amplify TCRs. TCRdb fed the reads into MiXCR, producing one record per CDR3 protein. The table includes approximately 42,000 distinct CDR3 sequences, less than 30% detected once.

This sequence was found in a male donor with prostate cancer. The genes are TRBV20-1 and TRBJ2-7; perhaps TRBD2 as D (6 bases). This material consisted of PBMCs, taken after low-dose radiotherapy plus immunotherapy. This CDR3 reads CSAGTSYEQYF. CDR3 sequence (DNA): TGCAGTGCCGGGACTTCATACGAGCAGTACTTC.